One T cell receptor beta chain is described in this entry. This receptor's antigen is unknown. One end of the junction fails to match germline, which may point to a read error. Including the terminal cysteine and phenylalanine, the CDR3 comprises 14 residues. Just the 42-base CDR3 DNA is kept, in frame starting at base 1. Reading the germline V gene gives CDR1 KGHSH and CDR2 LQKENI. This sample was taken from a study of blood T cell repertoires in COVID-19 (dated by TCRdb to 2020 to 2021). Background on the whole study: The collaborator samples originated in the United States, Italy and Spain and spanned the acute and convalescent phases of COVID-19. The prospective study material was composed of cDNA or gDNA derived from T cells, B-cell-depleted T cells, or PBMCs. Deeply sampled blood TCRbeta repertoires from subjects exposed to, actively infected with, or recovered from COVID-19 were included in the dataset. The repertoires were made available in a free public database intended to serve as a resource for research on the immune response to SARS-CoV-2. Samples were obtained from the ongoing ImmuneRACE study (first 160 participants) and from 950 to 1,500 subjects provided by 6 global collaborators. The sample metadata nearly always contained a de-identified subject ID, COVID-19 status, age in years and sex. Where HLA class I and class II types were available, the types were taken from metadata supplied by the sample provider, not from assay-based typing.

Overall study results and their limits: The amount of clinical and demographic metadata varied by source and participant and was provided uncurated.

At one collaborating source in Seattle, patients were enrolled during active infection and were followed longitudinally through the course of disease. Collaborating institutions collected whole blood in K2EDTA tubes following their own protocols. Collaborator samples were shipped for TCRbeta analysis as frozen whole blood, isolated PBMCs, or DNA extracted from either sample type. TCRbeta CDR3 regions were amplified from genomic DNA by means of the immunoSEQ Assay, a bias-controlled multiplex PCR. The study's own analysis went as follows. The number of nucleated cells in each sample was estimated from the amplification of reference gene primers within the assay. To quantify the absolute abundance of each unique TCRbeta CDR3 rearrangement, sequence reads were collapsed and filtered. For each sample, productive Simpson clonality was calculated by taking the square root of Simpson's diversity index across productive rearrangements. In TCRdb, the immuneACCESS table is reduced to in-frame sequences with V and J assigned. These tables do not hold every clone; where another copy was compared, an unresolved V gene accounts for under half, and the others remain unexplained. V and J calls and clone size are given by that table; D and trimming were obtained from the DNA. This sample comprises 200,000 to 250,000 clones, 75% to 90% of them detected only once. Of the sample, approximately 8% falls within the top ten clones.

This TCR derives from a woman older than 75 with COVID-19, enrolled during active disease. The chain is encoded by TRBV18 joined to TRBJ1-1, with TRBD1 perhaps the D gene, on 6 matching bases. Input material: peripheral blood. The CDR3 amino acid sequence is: CASSPYRVNSEAFF. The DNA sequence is TGTGCCAGCTCGCCCTACAGGGTGAACAGTGAAGCTTTCTTT.